This TCR beta chain derives from a study of T-cell memory formation after mild COVID-19 (dated by TCRdb to the early 2020s). At the level of the whole study: TCR sequence clusters from the two donors were largely donor specific. Longitudinal TCRalpha and TCRbeta repertoire sequencing tracked T-cell clones expanding and contracting after mild COVID-19 in two donors. Two young, previously healthy adult volunteers made up the cohort, one male and one female. What the study reported, not specific to this receptor: Clones contracting from day 15 to 85 had balanced CD4/CD8 phenotypes, while a second wave expanding from day 15 to 37 was biased towards CD4+. Some responding clones were detected in pre-infection memory, which suggested that pre-existing cross-reactive memory T cells had joined the SARS-CoV-2 response. Contracting CD4+ clones appeared mostly in the CM and EM memory subsets, whereas CD8+ clones were enriched in EMRA. The study included only a couple of mild cases, and larger cohorts that include severe cases with pre-infection samples were judged to be necessary. SARS-CoV-2 specificity was not confirmed for the second-wave clones peaking on day 37.

Sequenced on an Illumina NovaSeq 6000. cDNA libraries for TCRalpha and TCRbeta were prepared by 5'RACE using constant-segment primers, with sample barcodes and unique molecular identifiers added. RNA was extracted from every sample with Trizol reagent. Library amplification was performed in two PCR steps, and a second sample barcode and Illumina TruSeq adapters were introduced in the second step. Sequencing of the libraries was done on an Illumina NovaSeq, producing 2 x 150 bp paired-end reads. The original methods were these. With migec v1.2.7, reads were demultiplexed and then collapsed into UMI-guided consensus sequences. With mixcr v2.1.11, UMI consensuses were aligned to TRA and TRB V and J templates and assembled into clonotypes. Expanded or contracted clonotypes were those called significant by both edgeR and NoisET, with noise models trained on biological replicates. For edgeR calls, the cutoffs were a false discovery rate-adjusted p below 0.01 and a log2 fold-change threshold of 1. As an exploratory analysis of dynamics, PCA with hierarchical clustering was applied to max-normalized trajectories of the 1000 most abundant clonotypes. Separately sequenced CD4+ and CD8+ repertoires were used to assign a CD4 or CD8 phenotype to each responding clone. TCRdb itself trimmed the public reads at Q25 with fastp, ran MiXCR and retained productive beta chains. Each CDR3 protein appears once, grouped with its most common genes and DNA. The V and J calls follow TCRdb's processing rather than the paper's. The sample records a few hundred thousand distinct CDR3 sequences, about 17% of which are singletons. The ten largest clones take up roughly 20% of the sample.

There are a few counts of this clonotype. What antigen it recognizes has not been identified. The record has no base qualities; no much larger clone is one base away. After removal of 2 bases from V and 5 bases from J, the junction retains 7 bases not matched to a gene. The CDR3 numbers 15 residues from cysteine through phenylalanine. The read is trimmed to its CDR3 DNA, 45 bases read in frame from base 1. For CDR1 and CDR2, the germline V gene lists SGHRS and YFSETQ. Ficoll-Paque density gradient centrifugation was the method used to isolate PBMCs. The rearranged segments are TRBV5-1 and TRBJ2-5, with TRBD2 matching 9 junction bases. The clonotype was recovered from a young man who had mild COVID-19 (a few samples of this study predate the infection). The sample titles of this study are shuffled in the database, so cell type and time point are left out; the donor was told from shared clones. The sequencing input was PBMCs or a T cell subset sorted from them (not recorded which). The bases read TGCGCCAGCAGCTTCGGCGGGGGGGCGGTGGAGACCCAGTACTTC. This gives the protein CASSFGGGAVETQYF.